This T cell receptor (beta chain) originates from a study of CD8 T cells in Susac syndrome. The sequenced target, TCR beta, came from blood CD8+ and CD4+ T cells. CDR3 length: 16 amino acids. Per germline, CDR1 SGHRS and CDR2 YFSETQ. V was clipped by 3 bases and J by 0 bases, with 13 bases between them. A quantity of about 0.45 to 1 ug RNA underwent reverse transcription using random hexamers. In TCRdb, the immunoSEQ multiplex PCR reads were re-called with MiXCR into one record per CDR3 protein. Among approximately 210,000 distinct CDR3 sequences, approximately 94% were seen once, and the ten largest hold 0.15% to 0.2%.

The sequencing input was CD4+ T cells from PBMCs. The sequence derives from a human donor with Susac syndrome. The chain uses TRBV5-1 and TRBJ2-1, with D maybe TRBD1 (5 bases). In DNA, the CDR3 is TGCGCCAGCAGCTCACAGGTAGTAAGCTCCTACAATGAGCAGTTCTTC. This codes for CASSSQVVSSYNEQFF. Complete variable domain (other parts from reference TRBV5-1 and TRBJ2-1): KAGVTQTPRYLIKTRGQQVTLSCSPISGHRSVSWYQQTPGQGLQFLFEYFSETQRNKGNFPGRFSGRQFSNSRSEMNVSTLELGDSALYLCASSSQVVSSYNEQFFGPGTRLTVL.